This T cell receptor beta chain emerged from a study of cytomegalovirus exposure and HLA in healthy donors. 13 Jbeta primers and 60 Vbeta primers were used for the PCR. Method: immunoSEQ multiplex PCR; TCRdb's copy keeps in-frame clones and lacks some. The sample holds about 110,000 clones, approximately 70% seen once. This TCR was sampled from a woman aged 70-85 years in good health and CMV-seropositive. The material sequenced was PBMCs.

The CDR3 DNA follows: TGTGCCAGCAGTGATGGGGCAGGGGGGTACAATGAGCAGTTCTTC. Translated: CASSDGAGGYNEQFF. The chain joins TRBV6-1 to TRBJ2-1; maybe TRBD1 (7 bases). Germline lookup yields CDR1 MNHNS and CDR2 SASEGT. Trimming removed 3 bases at V and 4 bases at J, with 13 bases between. The CDR3 has 15 residues.